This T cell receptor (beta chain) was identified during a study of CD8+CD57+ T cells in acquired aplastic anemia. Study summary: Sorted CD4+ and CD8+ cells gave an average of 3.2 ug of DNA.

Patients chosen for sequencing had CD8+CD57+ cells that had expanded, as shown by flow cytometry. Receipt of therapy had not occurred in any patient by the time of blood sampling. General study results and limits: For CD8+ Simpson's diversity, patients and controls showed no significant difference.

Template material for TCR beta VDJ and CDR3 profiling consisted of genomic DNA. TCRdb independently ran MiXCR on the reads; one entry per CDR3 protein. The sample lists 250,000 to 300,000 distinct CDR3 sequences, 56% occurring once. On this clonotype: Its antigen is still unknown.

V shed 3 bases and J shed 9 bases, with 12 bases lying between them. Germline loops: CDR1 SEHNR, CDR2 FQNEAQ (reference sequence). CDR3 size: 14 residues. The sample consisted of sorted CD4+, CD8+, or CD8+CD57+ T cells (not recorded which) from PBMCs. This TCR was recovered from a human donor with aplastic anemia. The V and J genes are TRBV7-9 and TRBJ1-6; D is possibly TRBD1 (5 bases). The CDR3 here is CASSFAGRASPLHF. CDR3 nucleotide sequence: TGTGCCAGCAGCTTCGCAGGGCGAGCTTCACCCCTCCACTTT. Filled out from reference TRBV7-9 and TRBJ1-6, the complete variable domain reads DTGVSQNPRHKITKRGQNVTFRCDPISEHNRLYWYRQTLGQGPEFLTYFQNEAQLEKSRLLSDRFSAERPKGSFSTLEIQRTEQGDSAMYLCASSFAGRASPLHFGNGTRLTVT.